These 21 T cell receptor beta chains came from one sample sequenced in a study of shared clonotypes between healthy human individuals. CD45RO-negative CD8 cells positively selected for CCR7 made up the naive population, which excluded terminally differentiated effector memory CD45RA+ cells. Only in-frame clones appear in the TCRdb table, and some are missing; sequencing was by immunoSEQ multiplex PCR. The sample shows about 2.2 million clones, roughly 91% of them seen only once. What was sequenced was naive CD8+ T cells from PBMCs. These receptors were taken from a man younger than 35 in good health. Some clones in this sample may be carry-over from other donors' samples.

The J gene is TRBJ1-1, the V gene TRBV27, with a possible D match to TRBD1 (5 bases). The CDR3 has 15 residues. Germline V gene sequence: CDR1 MNHEY, CDR2 SMNVEV (reference sequence). The V end was cut by 2 bases, the J end by 3 bases, with 13 bases between. As DNA, the CDR3 is TGTGCCAGCAGTTTAAACAGGCCTAGGGACACTGAAGCTTTCTTT. Translation gives CASSLNRPRDTEAFF.

The chain has TRBV4-1 and TRBJ2-3; TRBD1 agrees at 8 bases. Per germline, CDR1 MGHRA and CDR2 YSYEKL. The CDR3 runs to 15 residues. V lost 4 bases and J lost 4; bases outside the gene matches: 7. The CDR3 DNA follows: TGCGCCAGCAGCCCTTCAGACAGGGGCTCAGATACGCAGTATTTT. Protein sequence: CASSPSDRGSDTQYF.

The V call is TRBV5-1, the J call TRBJ2-3; D is unclear. The CDR3 runs 15 residues. V was shortened by 0 bases and J by 2 bases, with 10 bases between the two germline ends. The germline CDR1 and CDR2 sequences are SGHRS and YFSETQ. CDR3 loop: CASSLVALFTDTQYF. The CDR3 bases are TGCGCCAGCAGCTTGGTGGCCCTCTTCACAGATACGCAGTATTTT.

The chain couples TRBV28 to TRBJ2-5; D not certain. The J call may be in error: the DNA end matches TRBJ2-7 better. This CDR3 region has 13 residues. Germline V gives CDR1 MDHEN, CDR2 SYDVKM. Here the CDR3 reads CASSLARTYEQYF. The DNA for the CDR3 is TGTGCCAGCAGTTTAGCCCGAACCTACGAGCAGTACTTC.

The rearrangement joins TRBV7-9 to TRBJ2-1; possible D gene TRBD2, 5 bases. This CDR3 has 16 residues. The germline V gene encodes CDR1 SEHNR and CDR2 FQNEAQ (reference sequence). Between the trimmed V and J ends, which lost 2 bases and 2 bases, there was a span of 13 bases. CDR3 sequence: CASSLSGSTTYNEQFF. The DNA of the CDR3 is TGTGCCAGCAGCTTATCTGGGAGTACAACCTACAATGAGCAGTTCTTC.

With respect to this clone: This specimen includes other DNA sequences encoding the same CDR3. V usage is TRBV14 and J usage is TRBJ2-7, with D possibly called TRBD1 or TRBD2 (5 bases each). V lost 4 bases and J lost 5, with 6 bases in between. The CDR3 runs to 11 residues. The germline CDR1 and CDR2 sequences are SGHDN and FVKESK. CDR3 nucleotide sequence: TGTGCCAGCAGCCCGGGGCACGAGCAGTACTTC. It is translated as CASSPGHEQYF.

In this sample, this clone turned up a few times. The chain uses TRBV21-1 and TRBJ1-5; the D call TRBD1 from the table was never checked on the DNA. TRBV21-1 is annotated as a pseudogene. The CDR3 is made up of 15 amino acids. The chain's CDR3 is CATITSGIRNQPQHF. Written as DNA, the CDR3 is TGTGCCACCATTACTTCAGGGATTCGCAATCAGCCCCAGCATTTT.

This chain uses TRBV29-1 with TRBJ2-7, with D possibly being TRBD1 (5 bases). The V and J ends lost 1 base and 3 bases respectively, with 10 bases between them. Germline-derived CDR1 and CDR2 are SQVTM and ANQGSEA. The CDR3 runs 13 residues. The CDR3 loop reads CSVEGDSGYEQYF. CDR3 in DNA: TGCAGCGTTGAAGGTGACAGTGGCTACGAGCAGTACTTC.

V gene TRBV5-1 combines with J gene TRBJ2-7; the D gene could be TRBD1 or TRBD2 (6 bases each). Germline CDR1 SGHRS, CDR2 YFSETQ. Trimming pared 4 bases from V and 6 bases from J, leaving 17 bases between. The CDR3 spans 14 residues. The CDR3 here is CASSLNDRRGEQYF. The CDR3 DNA is TGCGCCAGCAGCCTGAATGACAGGAGGGGCGAGCAGTACTTC.

The chain uses TRBV27 and TRBJ2-1, with 14 bases that match TRBD2. CDR1 and CDR2 (germline): MNHEY, SMNVEV (reference sequence). The J segment lost 5 bases and the V segment lost 5 bases, leaving 8 bases of the junction unmatched. The CDR3 consists of 17 residues. The CDR3 loop reads CASSPLGTSGGNNEQFF. As DNA, the CDR3 is TGTGCCAGCAGTCCTCTAGGGACTAGCGGGGGCAACAATGAGCAGTTCTTC.

The gene calls are TRBV7-6 and TRBJ2-5, with D perhaps being TRBD1 or TRBD2 (5 bases each). V was clipped by 5 bases and J by 5 bases, with 18 bases between them. CDR1 is SGHVS and CDR2 is FNYEAQ in the germline V gene. CDR3 length: 15 amino acids. This chain's CDR3 is CASSLGDVYGETQYF. The DNA for the CDR3 is TGTGCCAGCAGCCTGGGGGACGTTTATGGGGAGACCCAGTACTTC.

The V call is TRBV5-4, the J call TRBJ2-7; the match to TRBD1 covers 11 bases. Germline V gene sequence: CDR1 SGHNT, CDR2 YYREEE (reference sequence). V gave up 0 bases and J gave up 4 bases; unmatched junction bases: 6. The CDR3 runs 16 residues. The CDR3 coding sequence is TGTGCCAGCAGCTTGGCCAAGGGACAGGGGGGATACGAGCAGTACTTC. It codes for CASSLAKGQGGYEQYF. Full variable domain (rest looked up from reference TRBV5-4 and TRBJ2-7): ETGVTQSPTHLIKTRGQQVTLRCSSQSGHNTVSWYQQALGQGPQFIFQYYREEENGRGNFPPRFSGLQFPNYSSELNVNALELDDSALYLCASSLAKGQGGYEQYFGPGTRLTVT.

Turning to this clone: The sample has other DNA sequences that encode this CDR3 too. The rearrangement uses TRBV2 and TRBJ2-7, with 10 bases that match TRBD2. There are 13 residues in the CDR3. Germline V gene sequence: CDR1 SNHLY, CDR2 FYNNEI. Germline trimming cut 6 bases from V and 3 bases from J; bases unmatched to any gene: 2. CDR3 in amino acids: CASRLAGLYEQYF. CDR3 coding DNA: TGTGCCAGCAGACTAGCGGGACTCTACGAGCAGTACTTC.

The V and J genes are TRBV7-2 and TRBJ2-7; TRBD1 aligns across 8 bases. The CDR3 has 14 residues. Losses at the gene ends were 5 bases for V and 6 bases for J; bases not matched to a gene: 9. CDR1 and CDR2 from the germline V gene are SGHTA and FQGNSA. The CDR3 reads CASSPTGTGAEQYF. The DNA for the CDR3 is TGTGCCAGCAGCCCGACCGGGACAGGCGCCGAGCAGTACTTC.

CDR3 in DNA: TGTGCCAGCAGTCAGGGACTAGCGGGAACGTACATTCAGTACTTC. This codes for CASSQGLAGTYIQYF. The chain recombines TRBV6-1 with TRBJ2-4; TRBD2 matches 13 bases. Germline-derived CDR1 and CDR2 are MNHNS and SASEGT. V lost 5 bases to trimming and J lost 8 bases; unmatched junction nucleotides: 6. This CDR3 comprises 15 residues.

J is TRBJ2-1 and V is TRBV29-1, with no clear D. This CDR3 comprises 9 residues. With 2 bases removed from V and 13 bases from J, the gap between germline ends came to 6 bases. CDR1 and CDR2 from the germline V gene are SQVTM and ANQGSEA. This CDR3 is CSVEIPQFF. DNA for the CDR3: TGCAGCGTTGAAATTCCACAGTTCTTC.

The table lists this clone with a count of one. The chain links TRBV13 to TRBJ1-2; D is perhaps TRBD1 (5 bases). CDR1 is PRHDT, CDR2 FYEKMQ, per germline (reference sequence). This CDR3 region has 17 residues. The ends were cut back, 5 bases at V and 8 bases at J, with 27 bases in the middle. The CDR3 spells CASSPRGSDSSYLGYTF. Here the CDR3 DNA reads TGTGCCAGCAGCCCCCGGGGGTCCGACTCTTCGTACCTCGGCTACACCTTC.

This clone was detected once. The chain joins TRBV5-1 to TRBJ2-1, with a tentative D call TRBD1 (6 bases). The V gene's germline CDR1 is SGHRS and CDR2 YFSETQ. The V end lost 0 bases, the J end lost 5 bases, and 18 bases lay between the germline ends. The CDR3 consists of 17 residues. CDR3 nucleotides: TGCGCCAGCAGCTTGGCCCGTCCCGGGACACTCGACAATGAGCAGTTCTTC. It is translated as CASSLARPGTLDNEQFF.

This clone was recorded only once. The chain has TRBV10-1 and TRBJ1-1, with D uncertain. V lost 3 bases and J lost 5, with 10 bases in between. CDR1 WNHNN and CDR2 SYGVQD come from the germline V gene (reference sequence). CDR3 length: 13 amino acids. The CDR3 DNA reads as TGCGCCAGCAGTGAAAACCCAGGAACTGAAGCTTTCTTT. Translation gives CASSENPGTEAFF.

The rearrangement uses TRBV7-9 and TRBJ2-2; 8 positions match TRBD2. Germline values: CDR1 SEHNR, CDR2 FQNEAQ (reference sequence). There are 17 residues in the CDR3. Trimming took 1 base from V and 7 from J; bases not matched to a gene: 11. CDR3 DNA: TGTGCCAGCAGCTTAGATGGAGCGGGAGCCCTCCTCGGGGAGCTGTTTTTT. It yields the protein CASSLDGAGALLGELFF.

The chain links TRBV9 to TRBJ2-2; 9 positions agree with TRBD1. CDR3 length: 18 residues. CDR1 is SGDLS and CDR2 is YYNGEE in the germline V gene. V trimming: 3 bases; J trimming: 1 base; junction bases outside the gene matches: 10. The CDR3 reads CASSERTGAAGNTGELFF. In DNA form, the CDR3 reads TGTGCCAGCAGCGAGAGGACAGGGGCTGCGGGGAACACCGGGGAGCTGTTTTTT.